The rows below give T cell receptor beta chains drawn from one sample of a study of identifying expanded T cells in peripheral blood. Only in-frame clones appear in the TCRdb table, and some are missing; sequencing was by immunoSEQ multiplex PCR. Here the sample spans approximately 91,000 clones, about 91% being singletons. Sequencing input: blood. All receptors come from a person between 18 and 69 years old in good health. CDR3s include the opening cysteine and the closing phenylalanine or tryptophan. The order of the fields is J gene, V gene, CDR3 protein.

TRBJ2-7	TRBV30	CAWSTGLAGGNEQYF
TRBJ2-1	TRBV11-2	CASNIQGARAYNEQFF
TRBJ2-7	TRBV19	CASSFTSGLYEQYF
TRBJ2-7	TRBV28	CASSLTNDGYEQYF
TRBJ2-1	TRBV11-2	CASSGDTGTSGKVYNEQFF
TRBJ2-7	TRBV30	CAWSDSTRVQYF
TRBJ2-1	TRBV6-5	CASSYSSGLDYNEQFF
TRBJ1-2	TRBV5-1	CASSLERFAQPIYGYTF
TRBJ2-3	TRBV7-2	CASSLTDSTDTQYF
TRBJ2-3	TRBV28	CASSLGSGGTDTQYF
TRBJ2-1	TRBV27	CASSSLVDNEQFF
TRBJ2-7	TRBV27	CASSFPGPSDEQYF
TRBJ2-1	TRBV6-5	CASSLGLGGENEQFF
TRBJ1-2	TRBV27	CASSFIGQGTSNYGYTF
TRBJ2-6	TRBV4-2	CASSQRGRPSGANVLTF
TRBJ2-3	TRBV30	CAWSGRGADTQYF
TRBJ2-7	TRBV30	CAWAGRNLYEQYF
TRBJ2-7	TRBV5-1	CASSFLGSSYEQYF
TRBJ2-5	TRBV7-2	CASSLVVGLQETQYF
TRBJ2-2	TRBV7-2	CASSLDPSITELFF
TRBJ2-1	TRBV6-5	CASSRPSSYNEQFF
TRBJ2-1	TRBV7-3	CASSPSRDRGPHEQFF
TRBJ2-1	TRBV27	CASSFGLAGGGEQFF
TRBJ1-5	TRBV6-1	CASRDGTVNQPQHF
TRBJ1-1	TRBV5-4	CASSAEVTWGTEAFF
TRBJ2-1	TRBV5-6	CASSLVGGGPTNEQFF
TRBJ2-7	TRBV5-8	CASSFISPSYEQYF
TRBJ2-5	TRBV11-2	CASSLGVLAEETQYF
TRBJ2-5	TRBV5-6	CASSRIQETQYF
TRBJ1-4	TRBV30	CAWSVTPMSGNEKLFF
TRBJ2-5	TRBV5-4	CASSLALETQYF
TRBJ2-2	TRBV9	CASSVGGRADGELFF
TRBJ2-1	TRBV6-5	CASSGSPQGNEQFF
TRBJ1-4	TRBV5-1	CASSQGQGHEKLFF
TRBJ2-1	TRBV4-1	CASSQGLAVYNEQFF
TRBJ2-5	TRBV9	CASSVDPAGGRQETQYF
TRBJ2-7	TRBV7-3	CASSSRTGPYEQYF
TRBJ1-2	TRBV5-4	CASSLGDRTSGYTF
TRBJ2-1	TRBV29-1	CSVSQGDSYNEQFF
TRBJ2-7	TRBV27	CASSLVGYEQYF
TRBJ2-5	TRBV19	CASSDRVYQETQYF
TRBJ2-7	TRBV5-6	CASSLTGGYEQYF
TRBJ2-3	TRBV5-5	CASSQDTRAGATQYF
TRBJ1-6	TRBV7-2	CASSLKGSSYNSPLHF
TRBJ1-4	TRBV6-1	CASSELGQGAEKLFF